This is a list of T cell receptor beta chains from one sample in a study of blood T cell repertoires in COVID-19. Profiling relied on immunoSEQ multiplex PCR, and the TCRdb table lists in-frame clones only, not all of them. The sample records some 52,000 clones, around 84% being singletons. The sample was peripheral blood. Receptor source: a man aged 50-60 years with acute or convalescent COVID-19. Each CDR3 is given with its conserved first and last residue. The order of the fields is V gene, J gene, D gene, clone size, CDR3 protein, CDR3 DNA. D genes are given only for firm matches. Not every row has a clone size; where given, it reads once, few, many or a size class.

TRBV12-3/TRBV12-4	TRBJ1-6	TRBD1	few	CASSWDRNSPLHF	TGTGCCAGCAGTTGGGACAGGAATTCACCCCTCCACTTT
TRBV4-2	TRBJ2-1	.	.	CASSQGSSGNEQFF	TGTGCCAGCAGCCAAGGTTCTAGTGGGAATGAGCAGTTCTTC
TRBV5-4	TRBJ1-5	TRBD1	once	CASSEIDRAPNQPQHF	TGTGCCAGCAGTGAAATTGACAGGGCTCCCAATCAGCCCCAGCATTTT
TRBV28	TRBJ2-3	.	.	CASSLGRVAARNTDTQYF	TGTGCCAGCAGTTTAGGGCGGGTAGCGGCCCGGAACACAGATACGCAGTATTTT
TRBV6-1	TRBJ2-3	TRBD2	.	CASSELAGGADTQYF	TGTGCCAGCAGTGAACTAGCGGGTGGGGCAGATACGCAGTATTTT
TRBV6-5	TRBJ1-6	TRBD1	.	CASSYFKGTGETPLHF	TGTGCCAGCAGTTACTTTAAAGGGACAGGGGAAACACCCCTCCACTTT
TRBV15	TRBJ1-6	.	few	CATLEDSPLHF	TGTGCCACTTTAGAGGATTCACCCCTCCACTTT
TRBV5-6	TRBJ2-3	.	.	CASSQGQLDTQYF	TGTGCCAGCAGCCAAGGACAGTTAGATACGCAGTATTTT
TRBV19	TRBJ2-3	TRBD1	.	CATGPGQGYTDTQYF	TGTGCCACAGGCCCGGGACAGGGGTACACAGATACGCAGTATTTT
TRBV15	TRBJ1-4	.	.	CATSRVPAATNEKLFF	TGTGCCACCAGCAGAGTCCCTGCGGCAACTAATGAAAAACTGTTTTTT
TRBV28	TRBJ2-5	.	.	CASSLTYLKTQYF	TGTGCCAGCAGTTTAACGTACTTGAAGACCCAGTACTTC
TRBV7-9	TRBJ1-4	.	.	CASSLWGGDATNEKLFF	TGTGCCAGCAGCTTATGGGGCGGGGATGCAACTAATGAAAAACTGTTTTTT
TRBV11-2	TRBJ2-5	.	.	CASSPIRGQETQYF	TGTGCCAGCAGCCCCATCAGGGGCCAAGAGACCCAGTACTTC
TRBV10-3	TRBJ2-1	.	.	CAISEDRVYSYNEQFF	TGTGCCATCAGTGAAGACAGAGTCTACTCCTACAATGAGCAGTTCTTC
TRBV3-1/TRBV3-2	TRBJ2-7	TRBD2	.	CASSPWGLAEGYEQYF	TGTGCCAGCAGCCCCTGGGGACTAGCGGAGGGCTACGAGCAGTACTTC
TRBV4-1	TRBJ1-1	.	.	CASSQPTAGGRTEAFF	TGCGCCAGCAGCCAACCGACGGCGGGGGGCAGGACTGAAGCTTTCTTT
TRBV7-8	TRBJ2-1	TRBD2	.	CASSHPIDASGSSYNEQFF	TGTGCCAGCAGCCATCCTATAGATGCTAGCGGGAGCTCCTACAATGAGCAGTTCTTC
TRBV27	TRBJ2-7	.	once	CASSWGGPSYEQYF	TGTGCCAGCAGTTGGGGGGGCCCATCCTACGAGCAGTACTTC
TRBV30	TRBJ1-1	.	.	CAWTQYLSAGESFF	TGTGCCTGGACCCAATATTTAAGCGCCGGGGAGTCTTTCTTT
TRBV19	TRBJ2-7	TRBD1	.	CASSIEGGTAHRAYEQYF	TGTGCCAGTAGTATAGAAGGGGGCACGGCGCACCGGGCCTACGAGCAGTACTTC
TRBV4-1	TRBJ2-4	.	once	CASSQAGVAKNIQYF	TGCGCCAGCAGCCAAGCAGGGGTAGCCAAAAACATTCAGTACTTC
TRBV3-1/TRBV3-2	TRBJ2-1	TRBD2	few	CASSQLAGGSYNEQFF	TGTGCCAGCAGCCAATTGGCGGGAGGCTCCTACAATGAGCAGTTCTTC
TRBV28	TRBJ2-3	TRBD1	once	CASRSFQPSPGQGTDTQYF	TGTGCCAGCAGATCTTTCCAACCTTCGCCGGGACAGGGCACAGATACGCAGTATTTT
TRBV6-5	TRBJ1-1	.	.	CASSLLTGFRAFF	TGTGCCAGCAGTTTACTGACGGGTTTTCGTGCTTTCTTT
TRBV5-4	TRBJ2-2	TRBD1	.	CASTKAPGQGTAGELFF	TGTGCCAGCACCAAGGCCCCGGGACAGGGAACGGCCGGGGAGCTGTTTTTT
TRBV28	TRBJ1-5	TRBD1	once	CASRPGTGGLRSNQPQHF	TGTGCCAGCAGGCCCGGGACAGGGGGCTTGAGGAGCAATCAGCCCCAGCATTTT
TRBV24-1	TRBJ2-2	.	.	CATSDLAWPMNTGELFF	TGTGCCACCAGTGATTTGGCTTGGCCGATGAACACCGGGGAGCTGTTTTTT
TRBV25-1	TRBJ2-1	TRBD2	.	CASSETGGAYNEQFF	TGTGCCAGCAGTGAGACGGGAGGGGCCTACAATGAGCAGTTCTTC
TRBV2	TRBJ1-5	TRBD1	.	CASSEPAGGSNQPQHF	TGTGCCAGCAGTGAACCCGCAGGGGGTAGCAATCAGCCCCAGCATTTT
TRBV15	TRBJ1-1	TRBD1	.	CATSRDGGQGRGTEAFF	TGTGCCACCAGCAGAGATGGGGGACAGGGTAGGGGCACTGAAGCTTTCTTT
TRBV18	TRBJ2-5	.	.	CASSLSRTVLETQYF	TGTGCCAGCTCACTTTCCCGGACAGTCCTTGAGACCCAGTACTTC
TRBV13	TRBJ1-1	TRBD1	.	CASSLVGWGRGVTSTKAFF	TGTGCCAGCAGCTTAGTTGGTTGGGGCAGGGGGGTAACTAGCACTAAAGCTTTCTTT
TRBV27	TRBJ2-2	TRBD2	.	CASSLLAGGPGTGELFF	TGTGCCAGCAGTTTACTAGCGGGAGGGCCGGGAACCGGGGAGCTGTTTTTT
TRBV13	TRBJ1-2	.	once	CASSLGETAISYTF	TGTGCCAGCAGCTTAGGGGAAACAGCTATCTCCTACACCTTC
TRBV6-5	TRBJ1-1	TRBD1	.	CASSQGQTEAFF	TGTGCCAGCAGTCAGGGACAGACTGAAGCTTTCTTT
TRBV29-1	TRBJ2-7	.	.	CSVDCREQYF	TGCAGCGTTGACTGCCGGGAGCAGTACTTC
TRBV6-5	TRBJ1-5	TRBD1	.	CASSWTGQGQPQHF	TGTGCCAGCAGTTGGACAGGGCAGGGTCAGCCCCAGCATTTT
TRBV7-9	TRBJ1-2	.	.	CASSLLEEVNYGYTF	TGTGCCAGCAGCTTGTTAGAGGAGGTGAACTATGGCTACACCTTC
TRBV7-6	TRBJ2-7	.	few	CASSLKPTQPNEQYF	TGTGCCAGCAGCTTAAAGCCAACACAGCCCAACGAGCAGTACTTC
TRBV28	TRBJ1-5	.	few	CASSSTDQPQHF	TGTGCCAGCAGTTCGACAGATCAGCCCCAGCATTTT
TRBV7-3	TRBJ2-1	TRBD2	.	CASSLFPGGSYNEQFF	TGTGCCAGCAGCTTGTTTCCCGGGGGGTCCTACAATGAGCAGTTCTTC
TRBV19	TRBJ1-2	.	few	CASSATVYGYTF	TGTGCCAGTAGTGCGACAGTCTATGGCTACACCTTC
TRBV21-1	TRBJ2-7	.	.	CASKSPGTGSTYYGQYF	TGTGCCAGCAAGAGTCCCGGGACAGGTTCTACCTACTATGGGCAGTACTTC
TRBV4-1	TRBJ2-1	.	.	CASSQVFERSNEQFF	TGCGCCAGCAGCCAAGTCTTCGAGCGGTCCAATGAGCAGTTCTTC
TRBV10-3	TRBJ2-7	TRBD1	.	CAISQGQNIGEQYF	TGTGCCATCAGCCAGGGACAGAACATTGGCGAGCAGTACTTC
TRBV18	TRBJ2-1	TRBD2	.	CASSPPGLAGGAYNEQFF	TGTGCCAGCTCACCCCCCGGACTAGCGGGGGGGGCCTACAATGAGCAGTTCTTC
TRBV27	TRBJ2-5	.	.	CASGRGGETQYF	TGTGCCAGCGGCCGGGGTGGGGAGACCCAGTACTTC
TRBV28	TRBJ2-7	TRBD1	once	CASSSPGQGRMYEQYF	TGTGCCAGCAGTTCCCCCGGACAGGGCAGAATGTACGAGCAGTACTTC
TRBV5-4	TRBJ1-2	TRBD1	.	CASSSGTGVYGYTF	TGTGCCAGCAGTTCCGGGACAGGGGTCTATGGCTACACCTTC
TRBV18	TRBJ1-3	.	.	CASSQQGYTSGNTIYF	TGTGCCAGCTCTCAACAGGGCTATACTTCTGGAAACACCATATATTTT
TRBV28	TRBJ1-4	.	.	CASSPLGGINEKLFF	TGTGCCAGCAGTCCTTTGGGGGGGATAAATGAAAAACTGTTTTTT
TRBV18	TRBJ2-1	.	.	CASSPGGGSNEQFF	TGTGCCAGCTCACCAGGTGGGGGGTCCAATGAGCAGTTCTTC
TRBV2	TRBJ2-1	.	.	CASSQGLLDNEQFF	TGTGCCAGTTCCCAGGGGCTATTGGACAATGAGCAGTTCTTC
TRBV5-6	TRBJ2-5	.	.	CASRHWGVADQETQYF	TGTGCCAGCAGGCATTGGGGAGTAGCGGACCAAGAGACCCAGTACTTC
TRBV19	TRBJ1-2	.	.	CASSIAGERDYGYTF	TGTGCCAGTAGTATCGCGGGGGAAAGGGACTATGGCTACACCTTC
TRBV25-1	TRBJ2-5	.	few	CASSEYPSAKETQYF	TGTGCCAGCAGTGAATACCCTAGCGCGAAAGAGACCCAGTACTTC
TRBV5-1	TRBJ2-1	.	.	CASISTGSYEQFF	TGCGCCAGCATATCTACAGGGAGCTATGAGCAGTTCTTC
TRBV13	TRBJ2-5	TRBD2	.	CASSFLSGTSEETQYF	TGTGCCAGCAGCTTCCTGTCCGGGACTAGTGAAGAGACCCAGTACTTC
TRBV19	TRBJ1-4	.	.	CASSIGYSTNEKLFF	TGTGCCAGTAGTATAGGCTACTCAACTAATGAAAAACTGTTTTTT
TRBV3-1/TRBV3-2	TRBJ2-7	TRBD2	.	CASSPSGSNYEQYF	TGTGCCAGCAGCCCTAGCGGGAGTAACTACGAGCAGTACTTC